This TCR beta chain was captured in a study of cytomegalovirus exposure and HLA in healthy donors. Points from the study as a whole: Cytomegalovirus status was reportedly diagnosed by the classifier with high specificity and sensitivity. Most CMV-associated TCR beta chains appeared HLA-restricted in a later analysis.

CDR3 length: 16 amino acids. Concerning this clone itself: Its antigen is unidentified.

The PCR made use of 60 Vbeta and 13 Jbeta primers. Clones were read by immunoSEQ multiplex PCR, and TCRdb kept only the in-frame ones, dropping some. The sample lists 150,000 or so clones, approximately 77% occurring once. The J gene is TRBJ2-7, the V gene TRBV21-1; the DNA was not compared with TRBD1, the D call given in the table. TRBV21-1 is termed a pseudogene. The sequencing input was PBMCs. The sequence came from a female donor in good health and CMV-seronegative. The CDR3 DNA reads as TGTGCCAGCAGGGCGGGGCGGGGACAGGGATCCTACGAGCAGTACTTC. Its protein is CASRAGRGQGSYEQYF.